The 17 T cell receptor beta chains in this list originate from one sample, sequenced in a study of blood T cell repertoires in COVID-19. Sequencing was performed with immunoSEQ multiplex PCR; in TCRdb, only in-frame clones are kept and a portion is missing. This table has approximately 300,000 clones, roughly 89% appearing once. Material for sequencing was PBMCs or T cells enriched from blood (not recorded which). Source of these receptors: a woman in her twenties or thirties who had recovered from COVID-19.

This clone showed up just once. The chain recombines TRBV19 with TRBJ1-2; D unresolved. CDR3 length equals 8 residues. Germline V gene sequence: CDR1 LNHDA, CDR2 SQIVND (reference sequence). V was shortened by 7 bases and J by 8 bases, with 2 bases between the two germline ends. The CDR3 bases are TGTGCCAGTATAGGCTACACCTTC. It translates to CASIGYTF.

This clone was detected once. This chain joins TRBV5-5 and TRBJ1-6; D possibly corresponds to TRBD1 (6 bases). The CDR3 extends over 19 amino acids. Trimming shortened V by 4 bases and J by 7 bases, and 27 bases separated the two germline ends. The germline gives CDR1 SGHKS, CDR2 YYEKEE (reference sequence). CDR3 bases: TGTGCCAGCAGCCGACCCGGACAGTCAACGAACTTACCAAATTCACCCCTCCACTTT. Protein: CASSRPGQSTNLPNSPLHF.

This chain connects TRBV29-1 to TRBJ2-7; no clear D gene. The V gene's germline CDR1 is SQVTM and CDR2 ANQGSEA. The CDR3 length is 12 residues. The V end lost 6 bases, the J end lost 2 bases, and 11 bases lay between the germline ends. The CDR3 nucleotides are TGCAGCGTCGCCAGTGTCCCCTACGAGCAGTACTTC. Its protein product is CSVASVPYEQYF.

This rearrangement joins TRBV20-1 to TRBJ2-7; 8 bases are a match to TRBD1. CDR1 is DFQATT, CDR2 SNEGSKA, per germline (reference sequence). The CDR3 totals 16 residues. Trimming at V came to 3 bases and at J to 2 bases, leaving 12 bases not matched to a gene. In nucleotides, the CDR3 is TGCAGTGCTAGTTTTATAGACAGGGGCCTTCCCTACGAGCAGTACTTC. Translated, it gives CSASFIDRGLPYEQYF.

This clone was seen more than once but under ten times. V usage is TRBV13 and J usage is TRBJ1-3; 9 bases match TRBD1. CDR3 length equals 19 residues. Germline CDR1 reads PRHDT; CDR2 reads FYEKMQ (reference sequence). Losses at the gene ends were 3 bases for V and 1 base for J; bases not matched to a gene: 13. CDR3 in DNA: TGTGCCAGCAGCTTCCGGGACAGGGTTTTATATGGATCTGGAAACACCATATATTTT. It is translated as CASSFRDRVLYGSGNTIYF. Looking up the rest from reference TRBV13 and TRBJ1-3 gives the full variable domain: AAGVIQSPRHLIKEKRETATLKCYPIPRHDTVYWYQQGPGQDPQFLISFYEKMQSDKGSIPDRFSAQQFSDYHSELNMSSLELGDSALYFCASSFRDRVLYGSGNTIYFGEGSWLTVV.

This chain connects TRBV19 to TRBJ1-6, with D possibly TRBD1 on 5 matching bases. This CDR3 comprises 15 residues. Germline CDR1 LNHDA, CDR2 SQIVND (reference sequence). The germline V and J ends were trimmed by 2 bases and 5 bases, with 10 bases remaining between them. CDR3: CASSILETDNSPLHF. CDR3 DNA sequence: TGTGCCAGTAGTATACTTGAGACAGATAATTCACCCCTCCACTTT.

The chain joins TRBV7-2 to TRBJ2-1; 7 bases map to TRBD2. Germline CDR1 and CDR2: SGHTA and FQGNSA. This CDR3 has 14 residues. With V trimmed by 1 base and J by 9 bases, 6 bases remained unmatched. CDR3 in amino acids: CASSLGGTNSEQFF. In DNA form, the CDR3 reads TGTGCCAGCAGCTTAGGAGGGACTAACAGTGAGCAGTTCTTC.

The chain combines TRBV30 with TRBJ1-1; 9 nucleotides align to TRBD1. This CDR3 comprises 15 residues. Germline V gene sequence: CDR1 GTSNPN, CDR2 SVGIG (reference sequence). The ends lost 2 bases at V and 4 bases at J; junction bases unmatched: 8. The CDR3 DNA reads TGTGCCTGGAGTCCGCTGGACAGGGGCGGCACTGAAGCTTTCTTT. Translated: CAWSPLDRGGTEAFF.

The sample holds a few counts of this clone. This chain uses TRBV19 with TRBJ1-2, with no clear D. The CDR3 is 15 amino acids. V was trimmed by 6 bases and J by 4 bases, leaving 18 bases between them. Looked up from germline, CDR1 is LNHDA and CDR2 is SQIVND (reference sequence). CDR3 coding DNA: TGTGCCAGTAGCTGGCCCGAACCGACTGTCTATGGCTACACCTTC. It specifies CASSWPEPTVYGYTF.

J is TRBJ2-7 and V is TRBV6-1; D is undetermined. Germline-derived CDR1 and CDR2 are MNHNS and SASEGT. The CDR3 has 14 residues. V was cut by 3 bases and J by 0 bases, with 9 bases left in between. The DNA of the CDR3 is TGTGCCAGCAGTGAGTTCAGGATCTCCTACGAGCAGTACTTC. Its translation: CASSEFRISYEQYF.

The genes are TRBV9 and TRBJ2-1; 10 bases are a match to TRBD2. The CDR3 covers 15 residues. The V gene's germline CDR1 is SGDLS and CDR2 YYNGEE. The V gene end was trimmed by 7 bases and the J gene end by 3 bases; junction bases not matched to a gene: 7. CDR3: CASGGLAEIYNEQFF. CDR3 sequence (DNA): TGTGCCAGCGGAGGACTAGCGGAAATCTACAATGAGCAGTTCTTC.

The chain uses TRBV7-9 and TRBJ2-3; D remains ambiguous. CDR3 length: 12 residues. Trimming removed 5 bases at V and 0 bases at J, with 3 bases between. CDR1 and CDR2 (germline): SEHNR, FQNEAQ (reference sequence). The CDR3 sequence is CASSRSTDTQYF. The CDR3 nucleotides read TGTGCCAGCAGCCGGAGCACAGATACGCAGTATTTT. Using reference TRBV7-9 and TRBJ2-3 for the parts outside the CDR3, the full variable domain is DTGVSQNPRHKITKRGQNVTFRCDPISEHNRLYWYRQTLGQGPEFLTYFQNEAQLEKSRLLSDRFSAERPKGSFSTLEIQRTEQGDSAMYLCASSRSTDTQYFGPGTRLTVL.

The chain carries TRBV5-4 and TRBJ2-2, with 8 bases fitting TRBD1. CDR1 and CDR2 from the germline V gene are SGHNT and YYREEE (reference sequence). The CDR3 totals 15 residues. Trimming took 0 bases from V and 6 from J; bases not matched to a gene: 4. Written as DNA, the CDR3 is TGTGCCAGCAGCTTGGATCTGGACAGGGCCGGGGAGCTGTTTTTT. This codes for CASSLDLDRAGELFF.

The gene calls are TRBV6-2 or TRBV6-3 and TRBJ1-2, with D maybe TRBD1 (5 bases). The V and J ends lost 2 bases and 8 bases respectively, with 12 bases between them. The CDR3 is 13 residues long. Looked up from germline, CDR1 is MNHEY and CDR2 is SVGEGT. CDR3 DNA sequence: TGTGCCAGCAGTTACAGGGGTTTTAAAGGCTACACCTTC. Translation: CASSYRGFKGYTF.

This clone has a handful of counts. The chain recombines TRBV5-6 with TRBJ1-2, with D possibly TRBD1 on 6 matching bases. The CDR3 totals 11 residues. CDR1 is SGHDT, CDR2 YYEEEE, per germline. V dropped 4 bases and J dropped 10 bases, with 11 bases sitting between them. The CDR3 here is CASSLDRDYTF. CDR3 nucleotide sequence: TGTGCCAGCAGCCTGGACAGAGACTACACCTTC. Variable domain in full (rest from reference TRBV5-6 and TRBJ1-2): DAGVTQSPTHLIKTRGQQVTLRCSPKSGHDTVSWYQQALGQGPQFIFQYYEEEERQRGNFPDRFSGHQFPNYSSELNVNALLLGDSALYLCASSLDRDYTFGSGTRLTVV.

V usage is TRBV6-5 and J usage is TRBJ1-1, with D possibly being TRBD1 (6 bases). Germline V gives CDR1 MNHEY, CDR2 SVGAGI. The CDR3 contains 14 residues. V was trimmed by 10 bases and J by 2 bases, leaving 17 bases between them. Here the CDR3 DNA reads TGTGCCACCGCATCGGGACACCCAAACACTGAAGCTTTCTTT. Its translation: CATASGHPNTEAFF.

This chain connects TRBV5-6 to TRBJ1-1, with D unclear. V was shortened by 5 bases and J by 5 bases, with 13 bases between the two germline ends. This CDR3 is 13 amino acids long. CDR1 and CDR2 from the germline V gene are SGHDT and YYEEEE. The DNA of the CDR3 is TGTGCCAGCAGTTTAGGACTGGGGACTGAAGCTTTCTTT. Translated: CASSLGLGTEAFF.